A selection of T cell receptor beta chains follows, all from one sample in a study of T cells in localized non-small cell lung cancer. Only in-frame clones appear in the TCRdb table, and some are missing; sequencing was by immunoSEQ multiplex PCR. Of about 40,000 clones listed, around 84% are singletons. This material consisted of peripheral blood, taken before any cancer treatment. The receptor source for this set is a man aged 18 to 50 with stage I lung adenocarcinoma. The CDR3 runs from the conserved cysteine through the conserved F or W. The D gene is left open where the match is weak. Clone sizes are given selectively: once, few, many, or a class where the clone is expanded.

TRBV7-2,-,13,TRBD1,TRBJ1-3,TGTGCCAGCAGCCTCCAGGGGGGGAACACCATATATTTT,CASSLQGGNTIYF
TRBV2,-,15,-,TRBJ2-1,TGTGCCAGCGGGGCGGACCGTGGATCCTACAATGAGCAGTTCTTC,CASGADRGSYNEQFF
TRBV18,-,15,TRBD1,TRBJ1-1,TGTGCCAGCTCACCAGCAGGGGGGAAGAACACTGAAGCTTTCTTT,CASSPAGGKNTEAFF
TRBV10-3,-,18,TRBD2,TRBJ2-2,TGTGCCATCAGAACCGCGACTAGCGGGGGAACGAACACCGGGGAGCTGTTTTTT,CAIRTATSGGTNTGELFF
TRBV12-5,once,16,TRBD1,TRBJ1-1,TGTGCTAGTGGTTTGGGCCAGGGACAGGGAAACACTGAAGCTTTCTTT,CASGLGQGQGNTEAFF
TRBV27,-,15,-,TRBJ1-1,TGTGCCAGCAGCTCGGGAGGGGGGGCGACCACTGAAGCTTTCTTT,CASSSGGGATTEAFF
TRBV7-2,-,14,-,TRBJ1-2,TGTGCCAGCAGCTTAAGTCTCCCCCTGGTAGGCTACACCTTC,CASSLSLPLVGYTF
TRBV4-1,-,15,-,TRBJ1-2,TGCGCCAGCAGCCAAGCCAGGGAGGGGATCTACGGCTACACCTTC,CASSQAREGIYGYTF
TRBV5-5,large,13,-,TRBJ2-1,TGTGCCAGCAGTATGGACAGTTACAATGAGCAGTTCTTC,CASSMDSYNEQFF
TRBV5-1,-,14,TRBD1,TRBJ1-2,TGCGCCAGCAGCTTAAAACAGGGGGCAGGTGGCTACACCTTC,CASSLKQGAGGYTF
TRBV30,-,13,-,TRBJ2-5,TGTGCCTGGAGTGTAAGGCAGTGGGAGACCCAGTACTTC,CAWSVRQWETQYF
TRBV7-2,once,15,-,TRBJ2-5,TGTGCCAGCATCCTATCGACTGTCCAACAAGAGACCCAGTACTTC,CASILSTVQQETQYF
TRBV14,once,14,TRBD1,TRBJ2-4,TGTGCCAGCAGCCCTCGTGACAGGGAAAACATTCAGTACTTC,CASSPRDRENIQYF
TRBV10-3,once,12,-,TRBJ1-2,TGTGCCATCAGGGGCAGGGAGTATGGCTACACCTTC,CAIRGREYGYTF
TRBV6-5,-,13,-,TRBJ1-2,TGTGCCAGCAGTTCTTTGACAGGATATGGCTACACCTTC,CASSSLTGYGYTF
TRBV13,once,17,-,TRBJ2-1,TGTGCCAGCAGCTTAATCCAGGGCCTAGGCTCCTACAATGAGCAGTTCTTC,CASSLIQGLGSYNEQFF
TRBV27,-,16,-,TRBJ1-6,TGTGCCAGCAGTTTAGGGGTTGGGTACTATAATTCACCCCTCCACTTT,CASSLGVGYYNSPLHF
TRBV28,-,15,-,TRBJ1-5,TGTGCCAGCAGTTTTGGAGGGCAGAGCAATCAGCCCCAGCATTTT,CASSFGGQSNQPQHF
TRBV10-1,-,14,-,TRBJ1-1,TGCGCCAGCAGCGCGCGTGGCGGGTGCACTGAAGCTTTCTTT,CASSARGGCTEAFF
TRBV18,-,12,-,TRBJ2-3,TGTGCCAGCTCACCCCGTCAGGATACGCAGTATTTT,CASSPRQDTQYF
TRBV5-1,-,15,-,TRBJ2-1,TGCGCCAGCAGCTTGTCCGGGCAGGGGAACAATGAGCAGTTCTTC,CASSLSGQGNNEQFF
TRBV7-2,once,16,-,TRBJ1-5,TGTGCCAGCAGCTTTCAGTTTAGCGACAAAGGTCAGCCCCAGCATTTT,CASSFQFSDKGQPQHF
TRBV6-1,few,18,-,TRBJ1-2,TGTGCCAGCAGTGAACAGGGAAAGGGGTCCCCCATTATTTATGGCTACACCTTC,CASSEQGKGSPIIYGYTF
TRBV5-1,-,18,TRBD2,TRBJ2-7,TGCGCCAGCAGCCCCAATTCGGGACTAGCGCCCTCGGGGTACGAGCAGTACTTC,CASSPNSGLAPSGYEQYF
TRBV7-6,-,15,TRBD2,TRBJ2-2,TGTGCCAGCAGCCCGGGGGGGGCGAACACCGGGGAGCTGTTTTTT,CASSPGGANTGELFF
TRBV4-1,-,19,TRBD2,TRBJ2-7,TGCGCCAGCAGCCAAGGTCTATTTAAGGCTAGCGGAATAACCTACGAGCAGTACTTC,CASSQGLFKASGITYEQYF
TRBV11-2,-,15,-,TRBJ2-2,TGTGCCAGCAGCTTAGAGGGGGAGAACACCGGGGAGCTGTTTTTT,CASSLEGENTGELFF
TRBV4-2,-,16,-,TRBJ2-7,TGTGCCAGCAGCCAAGAAGAGACGACAGCACAGTACGAGCAGTACTTC,CASSQEETTAQYEQYF
TRBV14,-,16,-,TRBJ2-5,TGTGCCAGCAGCCAAGACCCCTTGTGGGGGCAAGAGACCCAGTACTTC,CASSQDPLWGQETQYF
TRBV5-6,-,13,TRBD1,TRBJ2-7,TGTGCCAGCACCCGGGACAGGGGCAGCGAGCAGTACTTC,CASTRDRGSEQYF
TRBV9,-,15,TRBD1,TRBJ1-6,TGTGCCAGCAGCGTAGCAGGGGGCTATAATTCACCCCTCCACTTT,CASSVAGGYNSPLHF
TRBV28,-,15,TRBD2,TRBJ2-5,TGTGCCAGCATCAAACAGAGCGGGGGGGAAGAGACCCAGTACTTC,CASIKQSGGEETQYF
TRBV7-3,-,16,TRBD1,TRBJ2-5,TGTGCCAGCAGCCTAAGCGGGACAGGGGGCCGAGAGACCCAGTACTTC,CASSLSGTGGRETQYF
TRBV19,once,15,-,TRBJ1-1,TGTGCCAGTAGCTCCAACAGGGTCGGGAACACTGAAGCTTTCTTT,CASSSNRVGNTEAFF
TRBV10-2,once,13,TRBD2,TRBJ2-1,TGCGCCAGCAGTGAGTCTATTGGACTAGTAAAGTTCTTC,CASSESIGLVKFF
TRBV25-1,-,12,TRBD1,TRBJ2-1,TGTGCCAGCAGTGAATTGGGACAGGGGAAGTTCTTC,CASSELGQGKFF
TRBV7-2,-,14,TRBD1,TRBJ2-7,TGTGCCAGCAGCTTCCGCGGGACAGGGACCGAGCAGTACTTC,CASSFRGTGTEQYF